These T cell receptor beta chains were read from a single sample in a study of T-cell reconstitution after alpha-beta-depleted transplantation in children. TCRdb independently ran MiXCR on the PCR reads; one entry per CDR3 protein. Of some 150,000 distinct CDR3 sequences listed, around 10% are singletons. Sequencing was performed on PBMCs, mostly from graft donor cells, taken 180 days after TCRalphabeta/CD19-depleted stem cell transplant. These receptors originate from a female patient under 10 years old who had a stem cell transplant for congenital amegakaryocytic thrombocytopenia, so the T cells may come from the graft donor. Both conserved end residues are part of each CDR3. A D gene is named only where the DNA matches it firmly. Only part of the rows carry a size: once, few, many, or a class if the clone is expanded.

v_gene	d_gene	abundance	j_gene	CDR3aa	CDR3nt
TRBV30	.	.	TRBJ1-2	CAWEKKGGYTF	TGTGCCTGGGAGAAGAAGGGTGGCTACACCTTC
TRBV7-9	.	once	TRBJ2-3	CASSLALSLSTDTQYF	TGTGCCAGCAGCTTAGCTTTGTCTCTCAGCACAGATACGCAGTATTTT
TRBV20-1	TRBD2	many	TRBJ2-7	CSARDPRTSGSYEQYF	TGCAGTGCTAGAGATCCTCGGACTAGCGGGAGCTACGAGCAGTACTTC
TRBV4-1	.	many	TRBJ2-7	CASSPVPGFKSLYLYF	TGCGCCAGCAGCCCAGTTCCAGGATTTAAGTCCCTATACCTCTACTTC
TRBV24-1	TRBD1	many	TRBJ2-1	CATSDSWTGGYNEQFF	TGTGCCACCAGTGATTCCTGGACAGGGGGTTACAATGAGCAGTTCTTC
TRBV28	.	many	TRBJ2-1	CASGPGGPYNEQFF	TGTGCCAGCGGCCCAGGGGGGCCATACAATGAGCAGTTCTTC
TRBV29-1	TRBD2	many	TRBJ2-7	CSVGGLAGGLRDEQYF	TGCAGCGTTGGGGGACTAGCGGGAGGGCTGAGAGACGAGCAGTACTTC
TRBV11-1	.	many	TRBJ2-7	CASSSDYYPYEQYF	TGTGCCAGCAGCTCGGACTACTATCCCTACGAGCAGTACTTC
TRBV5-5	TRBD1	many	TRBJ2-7	CASSSEQGREQYF	TGTGCCAGCAGCTCCGAACAGGGGCGCGAGCAGTACTTC
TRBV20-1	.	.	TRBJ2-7	CSARETYEQYF	TGCAGTGCTAGGGAAACATACGAGCAGTACTTC
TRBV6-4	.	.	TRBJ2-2	CASSGPGPNTGELFF	TGTGCCAGCAGTGGACCCGGCCCGAACACCGGGGAGCTGTTTTTT
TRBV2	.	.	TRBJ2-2	CASLGRHPENTGELFF	TGTGCCAGCCTGGGGAGGCATCCCGAGAACACCGGGGAGCTGTTTTTT
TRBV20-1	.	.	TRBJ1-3	CSARVGGWGSGNTIYF	TGCAGTGCTAGAGTTGGAGGATGGGGCTCTGGAAACACCATATATTTT
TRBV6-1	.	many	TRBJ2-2	CASSELQIGELFF	TGTGCCAGCAGTGAATTGCAGATCGGGGAGCTGTTTTTT
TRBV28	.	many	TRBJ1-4	CASSLSWLGEKLFF	TGTGCCAGCAGTTTATCGTGGCTGGGTGAAAAACTGTTTTTT
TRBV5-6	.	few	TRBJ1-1	CASSLDEMRGTGTEAFF	TGTGCCAGCAGCTTGGATGAGATGAGGGGAACGGGCACTGAAGCTTTCTTT
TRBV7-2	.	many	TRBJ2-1	CASSLELARFYNEQFF	TGTGCCAGCAGCTTAGAGCTAGCGAGATTCTACAATGAGCAGTTCTTC
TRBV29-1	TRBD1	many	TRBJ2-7	CSVEGQGGSYEQYF	TGCAGCGTCGAGGGACAGGGGGGCAGTTACGAGCAGTACTTC
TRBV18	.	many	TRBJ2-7	CASSSRGGDEQYF	TGTGCCAGCTCCTCAAGGGGGGGGGACGAGCAGTACTTC
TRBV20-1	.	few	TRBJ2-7	CSALLSSYEQYF	TGCAGTGCTCTCTTGAGCTCCTACGAGCAGTACTTC
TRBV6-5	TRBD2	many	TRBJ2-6	CASSYVLAEDSGANVLTF	TGTGCCAGCAGTTACGTGCTAGCGGAAGACTCTGGGGCCAACGTCCTGACTTTC
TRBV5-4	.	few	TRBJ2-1	CASSLGLPWDNEQFF	TGTGCCAGCAGCTTGGGGCTGCCTTGGGACAATGAGCAGTTCTTC
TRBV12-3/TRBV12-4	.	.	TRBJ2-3	CASLRDRGGGADTQYF	TGTGCCAGCTTACGGGATAGGGGGGGCGGGGCAGATACGCAGTATTTT
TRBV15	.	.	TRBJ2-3	CATSRDGRADTQYF	TGTGCCACCAGCAGAGATGGCAGGGCAGATACGCAGTATTTT
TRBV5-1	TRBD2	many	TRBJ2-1	CASRIAGSYNEQFF	TGCGCCAGCAGGATAGCGGGTTCCTACAATGAGCAGTTCTTC